A selection of T cell receptor beta chains follows, all from one sample in a study of T cell responses to AZD1222 COVID-19 vaccine. Repertoires were generated with immunoSEQ multiplex PCR, while TCRdb's copy carries only in-frame clones and drops some. The sample records fewer than 180,000 clones, 90% to 95% being singletons. Sequences were derived from peripheral blood, sampled on day 0 of AZD1222 vaccination. The receptors were gathered from an adult in good health. CDR3s include the opening cysteine and the closing phenylalanine or tryptophan. D genes are given only for firm matches. Not every row has a clone size; where given, it reads once, few, many or a size class.

clone_size d_call j_call v_call cdr3_nt cdr3_aa
NA NA TRBJ1-5 TRBV19 TGTGCCAGTGGGCGAAATAGCAATCAGCCCCAGCATTTT CASGRNSNQPQHF
once NA TRBJ2-5 TRBV4-2 TGTGCCAGCAGCCAAAGTCCAAGTGGGACACCGAAAGAAGAGACCCAGTACTTC CASSQSPSGTPKEETQYF
NA NA TRBJ2-1 TRBV7-2 TGTGCCAGCAGCTTAGCCGGGACCTCCTACAATGAGCAGTTCTTC CASSLAGTSYNEQFF
NA NA TRBJ2-3 TRBV5-1 TGCGCCAGCAGCTGGGGCGAGAGGGGAAGCACAGATACGCAGTATTTT CASSWGERGSTDTQYF
NA NA TRBJ2-1 TRBV5-1 TGCGCCAGCAGAAGCGCCGGGGGCGGAACCTACAATGAGCAGTTCTTC CASRSAGGGTYNEQFF
NA NA TRBJ2-3 TRBV11-2 TGTGCCAGCAGCTTAGACCGGGGTAGCACAGATACGCAGTATTTT CASSLDRGSTDTQYF
NA NA TRBJ1-2 TRBV19 TGTGCCACTCGCCGGAGGACGGATGCTAACTATGGCTACACCTTC CATRRRTDANYGYTF
NA NA TRBJ1-2 TRBV6-5 TGTGCCAGCAGTCCAACGACAGGTTCTTATGGCTACACCTTC CASSPTTGSYGYTF
NA NA TRBJ1-4 TRBV14 TGTGCCAGCTCTAGGGCAACTAATGAAAAACTGTTTTTT CASSRATNEKLFF
NA NA TRBJ1-2 TRBV6-5 TGTGCCAGCAGTTACTCAGTCCCAGGTGCTAACTATGGCTACACCTTC CASSYSVPGANYGYTF
NA NA TRBJ2-1 TRBV7-9 TGTGCCAGCAGCCTAGCAGGCTACGGCAATGAGCAGTTCTTC CASSLAGYGNEQFF
NA NA TRBJ1-1 TRBV18 TGTGCCAGCTCACCAAGGCAGTCGATGAACACTGAAGCTTTCTTT CASSPRQSMNTEAFF
NA TRBD1 TRBJ1-6 TRBV19 TGTGCCAGTAGTATAGGGGGACAGGGGAACCCTTCACCCCTCCACTTT CASSIGGQGNPSPLHF
NA NA TRBJ1-6 TRBV25-1 TGTGCCAGCAGTGAATTTAAGATGACAGGAGCGACAAATTCACCCCTCCACTTT CASSEFKMTGATNSPLHF
NA NA TRBJ1-2 TRBV6-5 TGTGCCAGCAGCGCCGGGACACCCGACCTTTTGGGCTACACCTTC CASSAGTPDLLGYTF
NA TRBD1 TRBJ1-3 TRBV28 TGTGCCAGCAGGTCATACCAGGGGGCAACTGGAAACACCATATATTTT CASRSYQGATGNTIYF
NA TRBD1 TRBJ1-5 TRBV4-1 TGCGCCAGCAGCCAAGAAGACAGGGAGGACCAGCCCCAGCATTTT CASSQEDREDQPQHF
NA NA TRBJ1-4 TRBV7-9 TGTGCCAGCAGCTTGCAAAACTCTAATGAAAAACTGTTTTTT CASSLQNSNEKLFF
few NA TRBJ1-1 TRBV5-1 TGCGCCAGCAGCTCGGGCGGCCGGATAACCACAGGGTTGACTGAAGCTTTCTTT CASSSGGRITTGLTEAFF
NA TRBD1 TRBJ1-1 TRBV5-6 TGTGCCAGCAGCCATACAGGGGTACGGGGCACTGAAGCTTTCTTT CASSHTGVRGTEAFF
NA NA TRBJ1-1 TRBV6-9 TGTGCCAGCAGTTATAAGGGGGGCAGACCTAACACTGAAGCTTTCTTT CASSYKGGRPNTEAFF
once NA TRBJ1-6 TRBV5-1 TGCGCCAGCAGCTTGGAGGCCGGGGCCAATTCACCCCTCCACTTT CASSLEAGANSPLHF
NA NA TRBJ1-3 TRBV14 TGTGCCAGCAGCCTAAGGGGCTTCGGAAACACCATATATTTT CASSLRGFGNTIYF
NA NA TRBJ1-2 TRBV27 TGTGCCAGCAGCTCGGTGGGGGAGGCTGTCTATGGCTACACCTTC CASSSVGEAVYGYTF
once NA TRBJ2-5 TRBV19 TGTGCCAGTAGTATAGTTGGCACCCCCGGGGAGACCCAGTACTTC CASSIVGTPGETQYF
once NA TRBJ2-1 TRBV7-6 TGTGCCAGCAGCTTAGTAGCGGAACTCCCCCTCAATGAGCAGTTCTTC CASSLVAELPLNEQFF